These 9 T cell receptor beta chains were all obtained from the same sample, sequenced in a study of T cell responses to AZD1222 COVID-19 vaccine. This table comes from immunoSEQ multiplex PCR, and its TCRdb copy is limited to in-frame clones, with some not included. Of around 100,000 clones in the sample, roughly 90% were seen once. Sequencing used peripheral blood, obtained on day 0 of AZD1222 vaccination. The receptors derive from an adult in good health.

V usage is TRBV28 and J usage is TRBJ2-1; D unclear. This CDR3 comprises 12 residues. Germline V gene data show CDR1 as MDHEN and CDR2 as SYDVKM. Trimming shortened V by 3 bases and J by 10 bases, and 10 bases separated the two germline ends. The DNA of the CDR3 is TGTGCCAGCAGTTTGGGAATGAGGGAGCAGTTCTTC. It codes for CASSLGMREQFF.

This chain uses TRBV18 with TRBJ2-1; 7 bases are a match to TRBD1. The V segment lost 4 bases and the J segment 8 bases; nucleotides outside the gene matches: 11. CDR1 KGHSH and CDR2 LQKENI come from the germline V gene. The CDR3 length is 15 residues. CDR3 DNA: TGTGCCAGCTCACAGAACAGGGGAATGATCGATGAGCAGTTCTTC. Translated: CASSQNRGMIDEQFF.

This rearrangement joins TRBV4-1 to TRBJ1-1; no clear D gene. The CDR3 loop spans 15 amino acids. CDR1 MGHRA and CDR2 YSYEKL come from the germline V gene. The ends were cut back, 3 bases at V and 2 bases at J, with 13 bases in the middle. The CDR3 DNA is TGCGCCAGCAGCCAGACCCCCATTGGAAACACTGAAGCTTTCTTT. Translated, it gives CASSQTPIGNTEAFF.

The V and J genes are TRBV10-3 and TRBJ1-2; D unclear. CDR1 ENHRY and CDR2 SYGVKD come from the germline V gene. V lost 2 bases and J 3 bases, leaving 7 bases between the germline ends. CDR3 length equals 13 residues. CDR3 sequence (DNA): TGTGCCATCAGTGAGCGGGAGGACTATGGCTACACCTTC. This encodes CAISEREDYGYTF.

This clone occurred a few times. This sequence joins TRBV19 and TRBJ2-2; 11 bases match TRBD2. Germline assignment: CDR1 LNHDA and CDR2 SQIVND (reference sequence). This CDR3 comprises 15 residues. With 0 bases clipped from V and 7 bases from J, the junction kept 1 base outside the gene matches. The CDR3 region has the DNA TGTGCCAGTAGTATAGAACTAGCGGGAGTCGGGGAGCTGTTTTTT. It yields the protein CASSIELAGVGELFF.

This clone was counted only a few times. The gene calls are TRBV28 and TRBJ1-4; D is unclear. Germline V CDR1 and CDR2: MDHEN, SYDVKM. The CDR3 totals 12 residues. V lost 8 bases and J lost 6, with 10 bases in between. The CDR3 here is CASVSSDEKLFF. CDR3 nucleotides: TGTGCCAGCGTATCCTCGGATGAAAAACTGTTTTTT.

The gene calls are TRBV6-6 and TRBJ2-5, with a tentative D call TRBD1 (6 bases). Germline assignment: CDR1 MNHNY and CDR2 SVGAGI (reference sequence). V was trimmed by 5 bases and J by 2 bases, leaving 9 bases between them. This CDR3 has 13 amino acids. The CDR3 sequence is CASSNRDQETQYF. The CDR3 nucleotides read TGTGCCAGCAGTAACAGGGATCAAGAGACCCAGTACTTC.

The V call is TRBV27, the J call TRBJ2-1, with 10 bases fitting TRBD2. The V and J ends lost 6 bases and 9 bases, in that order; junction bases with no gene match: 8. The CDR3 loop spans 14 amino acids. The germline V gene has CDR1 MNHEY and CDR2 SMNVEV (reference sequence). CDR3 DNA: TGTGCCAGCAGCCCTGTTCTAGCGGGAGTTGAGCAGTTCTTC. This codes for CASSPVLAGVEQFF.

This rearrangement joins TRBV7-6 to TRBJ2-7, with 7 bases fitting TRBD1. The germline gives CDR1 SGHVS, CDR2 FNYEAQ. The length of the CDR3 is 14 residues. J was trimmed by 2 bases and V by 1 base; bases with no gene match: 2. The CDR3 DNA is TGTGCCAGCAGCTTAGAAGGGACAGCCTACGAGCAGTACTTC. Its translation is CASSLEGTAYEQYF.